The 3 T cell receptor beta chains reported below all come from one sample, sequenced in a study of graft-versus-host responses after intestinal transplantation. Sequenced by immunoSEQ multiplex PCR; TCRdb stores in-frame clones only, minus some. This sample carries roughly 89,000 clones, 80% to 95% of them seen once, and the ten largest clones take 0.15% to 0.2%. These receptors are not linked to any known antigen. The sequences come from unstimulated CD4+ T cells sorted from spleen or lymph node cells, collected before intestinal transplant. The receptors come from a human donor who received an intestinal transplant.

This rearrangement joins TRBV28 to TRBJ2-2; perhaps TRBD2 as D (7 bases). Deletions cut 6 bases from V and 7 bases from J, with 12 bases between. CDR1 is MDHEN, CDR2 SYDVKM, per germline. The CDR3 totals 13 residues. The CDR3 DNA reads TGTGCCAGCAGCCGAGGGGGGGTCGGGGAGCTGTTTTTT. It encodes CASSRGGVGELFF.

CDR3 residues: CAISGDRGRGGEQFF. The CDR3 nucleotides are TGTGCCATCAGTGGAGACAGGGGGCGAGGGGGGGAGCAGTTCTTC. This chain joins TRBV10-3 and TRBJ2-1; TRBD1 agrees at 10 bases. Germline CDR1 is ENHRY and CDR2 is SYGVKD. The CDR3 has 15 amino acids. Trimming took 4 bases from V and 10 from J; bases not matched to a gene: 10.

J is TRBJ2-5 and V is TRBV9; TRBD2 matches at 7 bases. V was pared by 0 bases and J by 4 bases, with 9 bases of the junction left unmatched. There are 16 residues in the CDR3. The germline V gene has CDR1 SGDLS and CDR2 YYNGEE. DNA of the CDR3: TGTGCCAGCAGCGTAGGTAGTTGGCGGGAGACAGAGACCCAGTACTTC. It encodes CASSVGSWRETETQYF.